This TCR beta chain appears in the sequencing data of a study of T-cell memory formation after mild COVID-19. Turning to the study itself: Each donor largely had its own TCR clusters.

General study points: SARS-CoV-2 specificity of second-wave clones peaking day 37 was unconfirmed.

This clonotype was picked up many times. Its antigen is not identified. After 5'RACE with constant-segment primers, TCR alpha and TCR beta cDNA libraries carrying sample barcodes and UMIs were obtained. Each CDR3 protein gets one entry after TCRdb re-called the 5' RACE reads with MiXCR. Among roughly 450,000 distinct CDR3 sequences listed, about 18% were seen once. The CDR3 is made up of 17 amino acids. With 1 base clipped from V and 9 bases from J, the junction kept 13 bases outside the gene matches. CDR1 is MGHRA and CDR2 is YSYEKL in the germline V gene. Input material: PBMCs or a T cell subset sorted from them (not recorded which). This clonotype originated in an adult woman who had mild COVID-19 (a few samples of this study predate the infection). Cell type and time point are not known. V gene TRBV4-1 combines with J gene TRBJ2-1; 9 nucleotides align to TRBD2. CDR3 protein: CASSQVWAGGPYREQFF. In nucleotides, the CDR3 is TGCGCCAGCAGCCAAGTATGGGCGGGAGGGCCGTACCGTGAGCAGTTCTTC.